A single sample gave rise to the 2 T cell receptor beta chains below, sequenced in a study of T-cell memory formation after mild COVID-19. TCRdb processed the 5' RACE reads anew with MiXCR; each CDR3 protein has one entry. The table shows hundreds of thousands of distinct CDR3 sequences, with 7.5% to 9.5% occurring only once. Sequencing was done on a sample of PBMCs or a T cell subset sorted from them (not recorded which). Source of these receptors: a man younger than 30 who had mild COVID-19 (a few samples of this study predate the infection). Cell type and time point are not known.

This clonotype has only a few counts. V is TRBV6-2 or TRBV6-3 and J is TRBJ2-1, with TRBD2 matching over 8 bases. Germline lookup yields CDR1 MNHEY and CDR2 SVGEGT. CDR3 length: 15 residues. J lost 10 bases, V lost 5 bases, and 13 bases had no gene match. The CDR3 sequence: CASSPSGGARGEQFF. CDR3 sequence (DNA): TGTGCCAGCAGTCCCTCCGGGGGGGCAAGGGGGGAGCAGTTCTTC.

The DNA for the CDR3 is TGCGCCAGGAGGGACCGGAACACTGAAGCTTTCTTT. Translated: CARRDRNTEAFF. V usage is TRBV5-1 and J usage is TRBJ1-1; possibly TRBD1 for D (5 bases). V was trimmed by 8 bases and J by 1 base, leaving 9 bases between them. Germline-derived CDR1 and CDR2 are SGHRS and YFSETQ. The CDR3 runs to 12 residues.